This record covers a single T cell receptor beta chain. In the original processing: Nucleated cell counts were estimated from reference gene primer amplification. Libraries were prepared by immunoSEQ multiplex PCR; TCRdb keeps only in-frame clonotypes and omits some of them. V, J and clone size derive from that table, while D and trimming were established from the DNA sequence. The data show 340,000 or so clones, around 83% seen once. This sample is drawn from a study of blood T cell repertoires in COVID-19. Background on the study: Acute-phase and convalescent COVID-19 samples originated in the United States, Italy and Spain. PBMCs, B-cell-depleted T cells, or T cells were the source of the cDNA or gDNA that made up the material.

This CDR3 has 17 amino acids. The V segment lost 3 bases and the J segment 4 bases; nucleotides outside the gene matches: 10. Germline V CDR1 and CDR2: LNHDA, SQIVND (reference sequence). The specimen was peripheral blood. This chain connects TRBV19 to TRBJ2-1; 9 bases agree with TRBD2. The receptor comes from a man in his thirties or forties with active or convalescent COVID-19. The CDR3 DNA follows: TGTGCCAGTAGTATTAGCGGGAGCGGGACTCCTTACAATGAGCAGTTCTTC. This encodes CASSISGSGTPYNEQFF.